This note documents a single TCR beta chain sequence. The source of the sample is a study of early stage breast cancer tumors. The protocol was immunoSEQ multiplex PCR, while the TCRdb copy is restricted to in-frame clones and leaves out a portion. This sample has 60,000 to 80,000 clones, with around 85% found just once. The CDR3 extends over 18 amino acids. Germline CDR1 is GTSNPN and CDR2 is SVGIG (reference sequence). Losses at the gene ends were 0 bases for V and 0 bases for J; bases not matched to a gene: 8. This TCR was recovered from a person in their sixties or seventies with breast cancer. Sequenced material: blood. This chain links TRBV30 with TRBJ1-6; TRBD1 matches at 7 bases. The CDR3, as DNA: TGTGCCTGGAGTGTAAACAGGGGCACGAGCTCCTATAATTCACCCCTCCACTTT. This gives the protein CAWSVNRGTSSYNSPLHF.